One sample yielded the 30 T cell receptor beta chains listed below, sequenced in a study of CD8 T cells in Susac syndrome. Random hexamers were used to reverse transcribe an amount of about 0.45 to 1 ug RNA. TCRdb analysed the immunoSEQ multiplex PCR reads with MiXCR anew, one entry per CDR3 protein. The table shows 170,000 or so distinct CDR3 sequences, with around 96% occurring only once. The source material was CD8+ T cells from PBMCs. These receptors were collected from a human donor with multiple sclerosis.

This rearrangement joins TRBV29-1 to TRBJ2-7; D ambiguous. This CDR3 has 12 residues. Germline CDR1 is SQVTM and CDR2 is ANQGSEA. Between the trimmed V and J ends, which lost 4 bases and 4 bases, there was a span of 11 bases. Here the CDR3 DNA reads TGCAGCGTTGTGGGCGGAAAGTACGAGCAGTACTTC. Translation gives CSVVGGKYEQYF.

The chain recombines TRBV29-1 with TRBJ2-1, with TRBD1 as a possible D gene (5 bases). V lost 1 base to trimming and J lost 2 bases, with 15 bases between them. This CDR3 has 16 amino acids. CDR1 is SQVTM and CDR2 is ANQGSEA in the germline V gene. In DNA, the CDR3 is TGCAGCGTTGAAGGGCTAGGGGCGAGGACCTACAATGAGCAGTTCTTC. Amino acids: CSVEGLGARTYNEQFF.

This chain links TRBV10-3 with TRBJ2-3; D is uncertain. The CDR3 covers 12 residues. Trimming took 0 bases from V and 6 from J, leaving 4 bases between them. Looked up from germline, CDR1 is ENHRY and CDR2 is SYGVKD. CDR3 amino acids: CAISESRDTQYF. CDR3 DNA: TGTGCCATCAGTGAGTCTAGGGATACGCAGTATTTT.

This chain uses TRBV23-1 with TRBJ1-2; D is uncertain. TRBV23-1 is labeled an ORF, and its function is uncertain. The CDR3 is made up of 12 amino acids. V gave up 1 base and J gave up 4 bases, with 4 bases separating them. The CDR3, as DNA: TGCGCCAGCAGTCAATGTAGCTATGGCTACACCTTC. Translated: CASSQCSYGYTF.

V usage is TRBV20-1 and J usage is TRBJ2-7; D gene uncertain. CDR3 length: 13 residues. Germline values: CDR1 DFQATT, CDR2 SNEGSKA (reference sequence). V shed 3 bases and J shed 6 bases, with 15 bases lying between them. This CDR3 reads CSASLKGLAEQYF. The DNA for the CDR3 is TGCAGTGCTAGTCTAAAGGGCCTTGCCGAGCAGTACTTC.

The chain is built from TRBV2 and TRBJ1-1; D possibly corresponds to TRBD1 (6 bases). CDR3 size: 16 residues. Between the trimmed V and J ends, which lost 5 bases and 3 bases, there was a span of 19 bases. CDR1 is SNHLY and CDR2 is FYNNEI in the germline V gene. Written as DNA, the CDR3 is TGTGCCAGCAGTTTACTTGGGGGCAGGGAATACACTGAAGCTTTCTTT. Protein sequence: CASSLLGGREYTEAFF.

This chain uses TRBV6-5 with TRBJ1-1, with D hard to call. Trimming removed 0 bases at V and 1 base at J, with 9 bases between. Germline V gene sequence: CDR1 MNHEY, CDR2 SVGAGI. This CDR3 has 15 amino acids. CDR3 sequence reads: CASSYSGRRNTEAFF. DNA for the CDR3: TGTGCCAGCAGTTACTCGGGCAGGCGGAACACTGAAGCTTTCTTT.

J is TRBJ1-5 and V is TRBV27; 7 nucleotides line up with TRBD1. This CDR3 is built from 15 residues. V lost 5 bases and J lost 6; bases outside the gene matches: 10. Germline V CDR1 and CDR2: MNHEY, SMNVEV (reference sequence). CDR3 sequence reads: CASSPRQGWGQPQHF. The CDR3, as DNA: TGTGCCAGCAGTCCCCGACAGGGATGGGGTCAGCCCCAGCATTTT.

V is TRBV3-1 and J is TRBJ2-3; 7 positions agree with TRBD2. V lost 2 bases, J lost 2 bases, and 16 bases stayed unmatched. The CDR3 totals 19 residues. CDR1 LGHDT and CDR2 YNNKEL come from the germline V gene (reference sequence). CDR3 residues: CASSQSYFQTSKDTDTQYF. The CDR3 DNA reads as TGTGCCAGCAGCCAATCCTACTTTCAGACTAGCAAGGACACAGATACGCAGTATTTT.

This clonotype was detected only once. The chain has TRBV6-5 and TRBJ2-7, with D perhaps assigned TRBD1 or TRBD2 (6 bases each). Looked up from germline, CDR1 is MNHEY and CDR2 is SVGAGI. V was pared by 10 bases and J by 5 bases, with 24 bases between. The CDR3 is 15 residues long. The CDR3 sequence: CATKSYKGGFHEQYF. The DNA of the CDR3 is TGTGCCACCAAATCGTACAAGGGGGGATTCCACGAGCAGTACTTC.

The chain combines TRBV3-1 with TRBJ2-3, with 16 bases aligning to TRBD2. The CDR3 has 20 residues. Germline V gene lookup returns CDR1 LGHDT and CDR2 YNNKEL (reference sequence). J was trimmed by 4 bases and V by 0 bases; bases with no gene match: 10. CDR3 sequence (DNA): TGTGCCAGCAGCCAAGATCTCGGGACTAGCGGGGGGGTTCGTTCAGATACGCAGTATTTT. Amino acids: CASSQDLGTSGGVRSDTQYF.

The CDR3 region has the DNA TGCAGTGCTAGAGAGGTGTGGACTAGCGGATACAATGAGCAGTTCTTC. This translates into CSAREVWTSGYNEQFF. The chain links TRBV20-1 to TRBJ2-1; TRBD2 matches 10 bases. The CDR3 is 16 residues long. With V trimmed by 0 bases and J by 4 bases, 6 bases remained unmatched. Germline V CDR1 and CDR2: DFQATT, SNEGSKA (reference sequence).

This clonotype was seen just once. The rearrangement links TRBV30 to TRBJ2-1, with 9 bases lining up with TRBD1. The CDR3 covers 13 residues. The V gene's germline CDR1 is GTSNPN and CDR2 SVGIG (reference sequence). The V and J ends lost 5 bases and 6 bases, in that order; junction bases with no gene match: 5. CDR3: CAWVGQGINEQFF. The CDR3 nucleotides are TGTGCCTGGGTTGGACAGGGGATCAATGAGCAGTTCTTC.

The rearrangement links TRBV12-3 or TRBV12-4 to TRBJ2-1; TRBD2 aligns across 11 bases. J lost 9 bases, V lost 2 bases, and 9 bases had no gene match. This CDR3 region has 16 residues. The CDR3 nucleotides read TGTGCCAGCAGTTTATTAGGGTTAGCGGGGGGGCCTGAGCAGTTCTTC. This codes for CASSLLGLAGGPEQFF.

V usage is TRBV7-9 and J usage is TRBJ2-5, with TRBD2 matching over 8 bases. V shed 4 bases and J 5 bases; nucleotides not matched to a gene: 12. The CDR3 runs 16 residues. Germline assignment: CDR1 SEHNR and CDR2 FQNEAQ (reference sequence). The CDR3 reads CASSSGPAGAEETQYF. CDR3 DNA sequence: TGTGCCAGCAGCTCCGGACCAGCGGGGGCCGAGGAGACCCAGTACTTC.

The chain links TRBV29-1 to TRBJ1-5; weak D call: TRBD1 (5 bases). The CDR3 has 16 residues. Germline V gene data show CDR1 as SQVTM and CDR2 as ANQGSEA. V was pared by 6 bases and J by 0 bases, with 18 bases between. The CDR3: CSVTLGVRSSNQPQHF. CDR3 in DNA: TGCAGCGTAACCTTAGGGGTACGGAGTAGCAATCAGCCCCAGCATTTT.

The CDR3 is CAWSVDSLAGYYNEQFF. The DNA for the CDR3 is TGTGCCTGGAGTGTAGATAGCCTAGCGGGGTACTACAATGAGCAGTTCTTC. The rearrangement uses TRBV30 and TRBJ2-1; 9 bases match TRBD2. The CDR3 contains 17 residues. The germline gives CDR1 GTSNPN, CDR2 SVGIG (reference sequence). Trimming removed 0 bases from V and 3 bases from J; junction bases left unmatched: 9.

CDR3 residues: CASSSGGKEYF. Here the CDR3 DNA reads TGTGCCAGCAGCTCAGGGGGCAAGGAGTACTTC. The chain recombines TRBV5-4 with TRBJ2-4, with 8 bases lining up with TRBD1. CDR1 is SGHNT, CDR2 YYREEE, per germline (reference sequence). The CDR3 length is 11 residues. J gave up 14 bases and V 3 bases, and 4 bases lay outside the gene matches.

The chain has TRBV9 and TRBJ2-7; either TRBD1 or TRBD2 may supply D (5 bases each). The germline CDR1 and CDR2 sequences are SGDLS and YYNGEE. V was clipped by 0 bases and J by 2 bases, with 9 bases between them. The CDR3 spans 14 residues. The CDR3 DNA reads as TGTGCCAGCAGCGTAGGAGGGGTGGCCTACGAGCAGTACTTC. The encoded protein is CASSVGGVAYEQYF. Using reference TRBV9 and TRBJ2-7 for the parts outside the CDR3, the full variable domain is DSGVTQTPKHLITATGQRVTLRCSPRSGDLSVYWYQQSLDQGLQFLIQYYNGEERAKGNILERFSAQQFPDLHSELNLSSLELGDSALYFCASSVGGVAYEQYFGPGTRLTVT.

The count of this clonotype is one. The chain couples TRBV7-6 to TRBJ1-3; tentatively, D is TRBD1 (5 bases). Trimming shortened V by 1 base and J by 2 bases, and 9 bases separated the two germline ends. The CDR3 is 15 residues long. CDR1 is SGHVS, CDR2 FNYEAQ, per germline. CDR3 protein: CASSLGGAAGNTIYF. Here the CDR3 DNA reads TGTGCCAGCAGCTTAGGAGGGGCTGCTGGAAACACCATATATTTT.

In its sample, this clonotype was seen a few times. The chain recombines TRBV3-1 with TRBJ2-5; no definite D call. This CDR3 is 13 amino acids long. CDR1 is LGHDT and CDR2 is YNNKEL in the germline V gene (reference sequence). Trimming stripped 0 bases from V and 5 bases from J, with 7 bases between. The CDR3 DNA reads TGTGCCAGCAGCCAAGACAGTGAGGAGACCCAGTACTTC. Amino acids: CASSQDSEETQYF.

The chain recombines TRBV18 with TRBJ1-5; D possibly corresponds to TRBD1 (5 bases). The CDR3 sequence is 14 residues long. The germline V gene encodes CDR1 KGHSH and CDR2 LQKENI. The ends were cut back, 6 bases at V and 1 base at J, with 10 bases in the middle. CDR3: CASSLGGSNQPQHF. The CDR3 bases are TGTGCCAGCTCCCTCGGGGGAAGCAATCAGCCCCAGCATTTT.

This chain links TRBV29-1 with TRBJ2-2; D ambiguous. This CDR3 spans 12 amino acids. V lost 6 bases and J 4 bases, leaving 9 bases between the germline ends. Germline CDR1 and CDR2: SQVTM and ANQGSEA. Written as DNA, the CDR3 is TGCAGCGTCCGAGTGGGCACCGGGGAGCTGTTTTTT. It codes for CSVRVGTGELFF.

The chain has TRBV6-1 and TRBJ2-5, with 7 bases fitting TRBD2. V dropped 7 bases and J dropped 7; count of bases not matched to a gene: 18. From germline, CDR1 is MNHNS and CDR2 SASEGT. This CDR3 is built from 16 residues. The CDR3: CASKPNEGGGGVTQYF. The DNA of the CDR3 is TGTGCCAGCAAACCCAACGAGGGTGGCGGGGGAGTGACCCAGTACTTC.

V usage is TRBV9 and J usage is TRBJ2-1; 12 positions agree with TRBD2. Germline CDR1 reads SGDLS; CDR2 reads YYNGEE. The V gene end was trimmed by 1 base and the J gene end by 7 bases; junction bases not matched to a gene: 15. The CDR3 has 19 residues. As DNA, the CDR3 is TGTGCCAGCAGCGTATCCCCGACTAGCGGGGGCCTGGTCGTAAATGAGCAGTTCTTC. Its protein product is CASSVSPTSGGLVVNEQFF. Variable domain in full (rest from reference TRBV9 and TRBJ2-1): DSGVTQTPKHLITATGQRVTLRCSPRSGDLSVYWYQQSLDQGLQFLIQYYNGEERAKGNILERFSAQQFPDLHSELNLSSLELGDSALYFCASSVSPTSGGLVVNEQFFGPGTRLTVL.

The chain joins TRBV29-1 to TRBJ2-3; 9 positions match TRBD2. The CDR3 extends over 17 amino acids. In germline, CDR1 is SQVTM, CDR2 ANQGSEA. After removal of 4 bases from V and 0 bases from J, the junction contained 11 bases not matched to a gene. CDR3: CSVGGVASGASTDTQYF. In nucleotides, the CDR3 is TGCAGCGTTGGAGGGGTGGCTAGCGGGGCTAGCACAGATACGCAGTATTTT.

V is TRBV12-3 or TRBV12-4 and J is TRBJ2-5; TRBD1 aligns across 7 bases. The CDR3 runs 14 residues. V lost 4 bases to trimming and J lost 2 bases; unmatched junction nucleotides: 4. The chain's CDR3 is CASSYRGPQETQYF. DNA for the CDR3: TGTGCCAGCAGTTACAGGGGCCCTCAAGAGACCCAGTACTTC.

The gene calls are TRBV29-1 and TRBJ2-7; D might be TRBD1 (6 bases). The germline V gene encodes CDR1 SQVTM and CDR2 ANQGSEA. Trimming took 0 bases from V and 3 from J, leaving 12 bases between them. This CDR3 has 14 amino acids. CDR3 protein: CSVEDPDRLYEQYF. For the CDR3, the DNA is TGCAGCGTTGAAGACCCAGACAGGCTCTACGAGCAGTACTTC.

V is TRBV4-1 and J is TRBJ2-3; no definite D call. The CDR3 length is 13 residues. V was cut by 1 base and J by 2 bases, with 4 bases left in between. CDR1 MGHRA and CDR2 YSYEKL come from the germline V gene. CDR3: CASSQAATDTQYF. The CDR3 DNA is TGCGCCAGCAGCCAAGCGGCCACAGATACGCAGTATTTT.

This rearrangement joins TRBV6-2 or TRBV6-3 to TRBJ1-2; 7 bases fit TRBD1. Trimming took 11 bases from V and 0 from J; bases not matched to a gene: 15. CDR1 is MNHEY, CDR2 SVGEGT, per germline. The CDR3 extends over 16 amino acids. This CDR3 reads CAGFGQAEGTNYGYTF. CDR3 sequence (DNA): TGTGCCGGATTTGGACAGGCGGAAGGAACTAACTATGGCTACACCTTC.